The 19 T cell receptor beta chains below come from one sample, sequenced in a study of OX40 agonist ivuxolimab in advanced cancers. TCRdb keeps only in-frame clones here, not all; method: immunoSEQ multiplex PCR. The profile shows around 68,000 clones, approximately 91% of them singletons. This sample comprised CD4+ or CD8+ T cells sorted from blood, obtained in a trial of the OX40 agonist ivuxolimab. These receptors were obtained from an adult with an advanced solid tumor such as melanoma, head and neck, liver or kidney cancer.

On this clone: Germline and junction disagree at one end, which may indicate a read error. For the CDR3, the DNA is TGTGCCAGCAGGGAAGGGTCTAGCCCGGGACACCTCTACGAGCAGTACTTC. Translating it yields CASREGSSPGHLYEQYF. The chain carries TRBV6-1 and TRBJ2-7; a possible D gene is TRBD1 (6 bases). Germline V gene data show CDR1 as MNHNS and CDR2 as SASEGT. The CDR3 extends over 17 amino acids.

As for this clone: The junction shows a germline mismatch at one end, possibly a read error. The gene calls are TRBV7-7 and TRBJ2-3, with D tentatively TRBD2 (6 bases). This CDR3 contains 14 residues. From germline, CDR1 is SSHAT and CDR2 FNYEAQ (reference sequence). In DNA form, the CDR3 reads TGTGCTAGCAGCTTGACTAGTCTCACAGATACGCAGTATTTT. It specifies CASSLTSLTDTQYF.

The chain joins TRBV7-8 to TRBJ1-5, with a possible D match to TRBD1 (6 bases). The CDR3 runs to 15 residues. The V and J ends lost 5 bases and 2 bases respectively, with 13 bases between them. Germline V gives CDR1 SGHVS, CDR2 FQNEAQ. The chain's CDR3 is CASSRGGAGNQPQHF. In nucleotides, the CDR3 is TGTGCCAGCAGCCGCGGGGGGGCCGGCAATCAGCCCCAGCATTTT.

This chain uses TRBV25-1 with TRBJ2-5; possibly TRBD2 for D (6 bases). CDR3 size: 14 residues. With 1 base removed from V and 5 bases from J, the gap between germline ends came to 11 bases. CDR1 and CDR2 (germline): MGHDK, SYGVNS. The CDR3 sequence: CASSEFGGMETQYF. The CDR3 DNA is TGTGCCAGCAGTGAATTTGGGGGGATGGAGACCCAGTACTTC.

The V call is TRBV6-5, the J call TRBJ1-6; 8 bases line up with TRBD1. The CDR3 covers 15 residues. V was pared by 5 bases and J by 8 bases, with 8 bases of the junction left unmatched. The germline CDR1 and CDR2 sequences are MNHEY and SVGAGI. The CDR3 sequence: CASSNPGGAYSPLHF. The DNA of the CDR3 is TGTGCCAGCAGTAACCCAGGGGGCGCTTATTCACCCCTCCACTTT.

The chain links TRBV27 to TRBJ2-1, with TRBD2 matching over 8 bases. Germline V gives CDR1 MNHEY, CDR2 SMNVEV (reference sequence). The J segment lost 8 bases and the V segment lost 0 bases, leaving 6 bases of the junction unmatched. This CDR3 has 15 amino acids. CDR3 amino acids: CASSLSRAGGDEQFF. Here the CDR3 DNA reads TGTGCCAGCAGTTTATCTCGGGCGGGAGGTGATGAGCAGTTCTTC.

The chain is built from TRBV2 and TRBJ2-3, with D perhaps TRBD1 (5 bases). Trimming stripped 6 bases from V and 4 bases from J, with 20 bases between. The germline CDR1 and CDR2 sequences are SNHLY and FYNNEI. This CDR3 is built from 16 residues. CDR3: CASSLGALEGADTQYF. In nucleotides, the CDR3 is TGTGCCAGCAGCTTAGGGGCCCTGGAAGGGGCAGATACGCAGTATTTT.

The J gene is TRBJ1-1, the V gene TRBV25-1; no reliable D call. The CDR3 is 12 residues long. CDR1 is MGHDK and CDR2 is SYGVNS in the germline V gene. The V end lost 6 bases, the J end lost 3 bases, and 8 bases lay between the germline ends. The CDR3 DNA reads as TGTGCCAGCAGGCGGGGAGACACTGAAGCTTTCTTT. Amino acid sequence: CASRRGDTEAFF. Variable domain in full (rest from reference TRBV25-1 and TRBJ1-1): EADIYQTPRYLVIGTGKKITLECSQTMGHDKMYWYQQDPGMELHLIHYSYGVNSTEKGDLSSESTVSRIRTEHFPLTLESARPSHTSQYLCASRRGDTEAFFGQGTRLTVV.

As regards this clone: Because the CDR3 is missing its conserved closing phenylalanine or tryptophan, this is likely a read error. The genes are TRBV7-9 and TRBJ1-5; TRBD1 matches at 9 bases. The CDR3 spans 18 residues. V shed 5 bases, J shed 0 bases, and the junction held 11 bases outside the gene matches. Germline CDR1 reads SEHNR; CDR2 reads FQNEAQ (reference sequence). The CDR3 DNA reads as TGTGCCAGCAGCCTTACAGGGGGCTTCCCAAATAGCAATCAGCCCCAGCATCTT. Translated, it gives CASSLTGGFPNSNQPQHL.

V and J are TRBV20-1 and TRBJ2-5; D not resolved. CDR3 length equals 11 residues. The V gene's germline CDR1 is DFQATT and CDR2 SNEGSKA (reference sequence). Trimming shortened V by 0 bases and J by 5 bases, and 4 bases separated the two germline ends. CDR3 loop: CSARDLETQYF. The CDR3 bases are TGCAGTGCTAGAGATCTGGAGACCCAGTACTTC.

CDR3 sequence reads: CASSLDLWGEQFF. The CDR3 DNA is TGTGCCAGCAGCTTAGACCTCTGGGGAGAGCAGTTCTTC. The chain combines TRBV11-3 with TRBJ2-1; D gene uncertain. The germline V gene encodes CDR1 SGHNT and CDR2 YENEEA. This CDR3 has 13 amino acids. V was shortened by 0 bases and J by 10 bases, with 10 bases between the two germline ends. The variable domain in full, with the rest retrieved from reference TRBV11-3 and TRBJ2-1, is EAGVVQSPRYKIIEKKQPVAFWCNPISGHNTLYWYLQNLGQGPELLIRYENEEAVDDSQLPKDRFSAERLKGVDSTLKIQPAELGDSAVYLCASSLDLWGEQFFGPGTRLTVL.

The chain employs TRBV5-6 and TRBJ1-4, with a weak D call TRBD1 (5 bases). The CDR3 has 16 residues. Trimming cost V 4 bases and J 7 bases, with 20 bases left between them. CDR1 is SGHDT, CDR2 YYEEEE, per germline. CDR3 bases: TGTGCCAGCAGCCCCCGTTCGGGGGAGCGGGGTGAAAAACTGTTTTTT. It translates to CASSPRSGERGEKLFF. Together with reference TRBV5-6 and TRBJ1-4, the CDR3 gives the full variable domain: DAGVTQSPTHLIKTRGQQVTLRCSPKSGHDTVSWYQQALGQGPQFIFQYYEEEERQRGNFPDRFSGHQFPNYSSELNVNALLLGDSALYLCASSPRSGERGEKLFFGSGTQLSVL.

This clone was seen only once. DNA for the CDR3: TGTGCCAGCAGCTTATCTCGACTAGCGGGGACAGAGACCCAGTACTTC. Protein: CASSLSRLAGTETQYF. This chain joins TRBV11-2 and TRBJ2-5; 11 bases are shared with TRBD2. J lost 4 bases, V lost 2 bases, and 6 bases had no gene match. CDR1 and CDR2 (germline): SGHAT, FQNNGV. This CDR3 comprises 16 residues.

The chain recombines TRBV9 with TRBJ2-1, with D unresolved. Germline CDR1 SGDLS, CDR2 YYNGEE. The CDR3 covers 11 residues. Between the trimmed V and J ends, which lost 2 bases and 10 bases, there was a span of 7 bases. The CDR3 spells CASSVEAEQFF. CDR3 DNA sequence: TGTGCCAGCAGCGTCGAAGCGGAGCAGTTCTTC.

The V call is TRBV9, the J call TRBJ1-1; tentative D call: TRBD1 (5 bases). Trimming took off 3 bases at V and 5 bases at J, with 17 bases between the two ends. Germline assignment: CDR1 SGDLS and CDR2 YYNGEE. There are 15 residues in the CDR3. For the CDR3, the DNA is TGTGCCAGCAGCGGGGCTAGTGGAGGGGCAACTGAAGCTTTCTTT. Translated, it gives CASSGASGGATEAFF.

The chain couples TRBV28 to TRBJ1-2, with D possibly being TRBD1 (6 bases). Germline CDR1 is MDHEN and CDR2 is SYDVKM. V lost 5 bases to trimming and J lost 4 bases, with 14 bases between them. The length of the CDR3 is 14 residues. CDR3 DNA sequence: TGTGCCAGCAGTCTAACAGGGACCTTCTATGGCTACACCTTC. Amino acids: CASSLTGTFYGYTF.

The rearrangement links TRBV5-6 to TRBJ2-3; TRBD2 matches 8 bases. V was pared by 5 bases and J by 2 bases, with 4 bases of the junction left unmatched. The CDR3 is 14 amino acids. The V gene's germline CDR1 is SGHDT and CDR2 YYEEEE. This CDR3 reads CASRRAGATDTQYF. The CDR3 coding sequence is TGTGCCAGCAGAAGAGCGGGAGCCACAGATACGCAGTATTTT.

The CDR3 region is CASSISDGYTF. CDR3 DNA sequence: TGTGCCAGTAGTATATCCGATGGCTACACCTTC. This chain links TRBV19 with TRBJ1-2; D remains unclear. V lost 2 bases and J 6 bases, leaving 4 bases between the germline ends. The CDR3 contains 11 residues. CDR1 is LNHDA and CDR2 is SQIVND in the germline V gene (reference sequence).

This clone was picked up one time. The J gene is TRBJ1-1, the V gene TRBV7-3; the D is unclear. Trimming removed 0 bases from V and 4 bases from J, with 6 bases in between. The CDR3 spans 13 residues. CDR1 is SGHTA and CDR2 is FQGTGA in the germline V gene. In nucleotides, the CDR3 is TGTGCCAGCAGCTTAACACGGGGCACTGAAGCTTTCTTT. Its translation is CASSLTRGTEAFF.